The rows below give T cell receptor beta chains drawn from one sample of a study of blood T cells in healthy people across ages. Via MiXCR, TCRdb re-called the 5' RACE reads, giving one row per CDR3 protein. The sample includes a few hundred thousand distinct CDR3 sequences, 27% of them seen just once. These records were also assigned to another study, of T cells of mothers and their children.

The sequencing sample was made of blood. The origin of the receptors is a boy younger than 10 in good health. Each CDR3 is given with its conserved first and last residue. D genes are given only for firm matches. Clone sizes are given selectively: once, few, many, or a class where the clone is expanded.

. | . | TRBJ2-1 | TRBV20-1 | TGCAGTGCTAGAGTACCGTACAATGAGCAGTTCTTC | CSARVPYNEQFF
. | . | TRBJ1-1 | TRBV24-1 | TGTGCCTCGGGCAGGGGAACCACTGAAGCTTTCTTT | CASGRGTTEAFF
. | . | TRBJ1-2 | TRBV24-1 | TGTGCCACCAGTGAACTGTTGGGGCGTAACTATGGCTACACCTTC | CATSELLGRNYGYTF
. | few | TRBJ2-7 | TRBV7-2 | TGTGCCAGCAGCTTAGGGACACTGACCCACGAGCAGTACTTC | CASSLGTLTHEQYF
TRBD1 | few | TRBJ1-1 | TRBV6-2/TRBV6-3 | TGTGCCAGCAGTTACGCTGACAGGGGGAACACTGAAGCTTTCTTT | CASSYADRGNTEAFF
. | . | TRBJ2-4 | TRBV11-2 | TGTGCCAGCAGCTCTCCCAGGACAACCGCCAAAAACATTCAGTACTTC | CASSSPRTTAKNIQYF
TRBD1 | many | TRBJ2-7 | TRBV20-1 | TGCAGTGCTTGGGGACAGGGGGAATACGAGCAGTACTTC | CSAWGQGEYEQYF
TRBD1 | once | TRBJ2-3 | TRBV12-3/TRBV12-4 | TGTGCCAGCAGTTTGAGGGACAGGCTAGATACGCAGTATTTT | CASSLRDRLDTQYF
. | . | TRBJ2-7 | TRBV14 | TGTGCCAGCAGCAGGAGTGGAGCTTACTACGAGCAGTACTTC | CASSRSGAYYEQYF
. | few | TRBJ1-5 | TRBV7-8 | TGTGCCAGCAGCTTAACGGGGGGCGACCAGCCCCAGCATTTT | CASSLTGGDQPQHF
TRBD1 | . | TRBJ2-5 | TRBV7-9 | TGTGCCAGCAGTTCCGGACAGGGTAGGACCCAGTACTTC | CASSSGQGRTQYF
TRBD2 | . | TRBJ2-3 | TRBV5-4 | TGTGCCAGCAGCTCTGAATCGGGGGGGCAAGATACGCAGTATTTT | CASSSESGGQDTQYF
. | . | TRBJ1-1 | TRBV9 | TGTGCCAGCAGCGTCAGCCCAGGGGCCAACACTGAAGCTTTCTTT | CASSVSPGANTEAFF
. | few | TRBJ2-5 | TRBV28 | TGTGCCAGCAGTTTGCCGACACCTGGGCAAGAGACCCAGTACTTC | CASSLPTPGQETQYF
. | few | TRBJ1-2 | TRBV5-1 | TGCGCCAGCAGCTTGGCTCCAGGAACCTCCTATGGCTACACCTTC | CASSLAPGTSYGYTF
. | . | TRBJ1-2 | TRBV6-5 | TGTGCCAGCAGGAGACAGGCCCAGGGTAACTATGGCTACACCTTC | CASRRQAQGNYGYTF
TRBD1 | . | TRBJ1-2 | TRBV3-1 | TGTGCCAGCAGCCATCTGGGACAGCTTAACTATGGCTACACCTTC | CASSHLGQLNYGYTF
TRBD2 | . | TRBJ2-4 | TRBV12-3/TRBV12-4 | TGTGCCAGCAGTCTTACTAGCGGGGGGGTCAAAAACATTCAGTACTTC | CASSLTSGGVKNIQYF
TRBD2 | few | TRBJ2-3 | TRBV27 | TGTGCCAGCAGTCTCCGACTAGCGGGGGGGCCTAGCACAGATACGCAGTATTTT | CASSLRLAGGPSTDTQYF
. | . | TRBJ1-6 | TRBV11-2 | TGTGCCAGCAGCTTATACGACAGTCCCTATAATTCACCCCTCCACTTT | CASSLYDSPYNSPLHF
. | . | TRBJ2-1 | TRBV20-1 | TGCAGTGCTAGAGCAGAAGGGGGGAGCTTTTACAATGAGCAGTTCTTC | CSARAEGGSFYNEQFF
. | few | TRBJ1-2 | TRBV11-2 | TGTGCCAGCAGCGCGCGCGCGGGGGATGGCTACACCTTC | CASSARAGDGYTF
TRBD2 | many | TRBJ2-3 | TRBV7-2 | TGTGCCAGCAGCTTAACCGGCGGGGGGAGCACAGATACGCAGTATTTT | CASSLTGGGSTDTQYF
. | few | TRBJ2-3 | TRBV27 | TGTGCCAGCAGTTCATGGGACTCCCTCCGCACAGATACGCAGTATTTT | CASSSWDSLRTDTQYF
. | . | TRBJ2-7 | TRBV27 | TGTGCCAGCAGTGTCGGGGGGCTGGGGCAGTACTTC | CASSVGGLGQYF
TRBD2 | many | TRBJ2-5 | TRBV12-3/TRBV12-4 | TGTGCCAGCAGTTTAGCTAAGGCGCGGGGGGTTGAGACCCAGTACTTC | CASSLAKARGVETQYF
. | . | TRBJ2-7 | TRBV7-9 | TGTGCCAGCAGCTTAGCGGAGGCGCCCGAGCAGTACTTC | CASSLAEAPEQYF
. | few | TRBJ2-5 | TRBV6-6 | TGTGCCAGCAGTTACTACCGGACTAATCAAGAGACCCAGTACTTC | CASSYYRTNQETQYF
. | few | TRBJ2-7 | TRBV9 | TGTGCCAGCAGCGTAGGGGGGGCACCATACGAGCAGTACTTC | CASSVGGAPYEQYF
. | . | TRBJ2-6 | TRBV19 | TGTGCCAGTAGTATCCCGGGACCCAGCTCTGGGGCCAACGTCCTGACTTTC | CASSIPGPSSGANVLTF
. | . | TRBJ2-2 | TRBV12-3/TRBV12-4 | TGTGCCTGCAGTTTAGGGGAGAACACCGGGGAGCTGTTTTTT | CACSLGENTGELFF
. | . | TRBJ2-7 | TRBV9 | TGTGCCAGCAGCCCGCAAGGACATAACTACGAGCAGTACTTC | CASSPQGHNYEQYF
. | . | TRBJ2-5 | TRBV7-3 | TGTGCCAGCAGGAAGGGACCCCAAGAGACCCAGTACTTC | CASRKGPQETQYF
TRBD1 | few | TRBJ2-7 | TRBV6-6 | TGTGCCAGCACCCACTATTCGGGACAGCTTAGAGAGCAGTACTTC | CASTHYSGQLREQYF
. | . | TRBJ1-1 | TRBV20-1 | TGCAGTGTTCAACTATCCGCTCTCGACAGCCCTGGAGCTTTCTTT | CSVQLSALDSPGAFF
. | few | TRBJ1-4 | TRBV12-3/TRBV12-4 | TGTGCCAGCAGTTTGAGGGTTTACGAAAAACTGTTTTTT | CASSLRVYEKLFF
TRBD2 | few | TRBJ2-6 | TRBV11-2 | TGTGCCGTGCCTTTGCGGGGGTTCTTCATCTCTGGGGCCAACGTCCTGACTTTC | CAVPLRGFFISGANVLTF
. | . | TRBJ1-2 | TRBV10-3 | TGTGCCATCAGTGATGGCAAAACTAACTATGGCTACACCTTC | CAISDGKTNYGYTF
TRBD2 | few | TRBJ2-5 | TRBV2 | TGTGCCAGCAGCGCGACTAGCGGGGGGGCCGTTGTGACCCAGTACTTC | CASSATSGGAVVTQYF
. | few | TRBJ2-5 | TRBV21-1 | TGTGCCAGCAGCAATTCGGCAGAGACCCAGTACTTC | CASSNSAETQYF
. | . | TRBJ1-1 | TRBV5-4 | TGTGCCAGCAGCGCCAGTACTCCGATCAACACTGAAGCTTTCTTT | CASSASTPINTEAFF
TRBD1 | . | TRBJ1-4 | TRBV7-9 | TGTGCCAGCAGCTCGACAGGGCGGGATGAAAAACTGTTTTTT | CASSSTGRDEKLFF
. | . | TRBJ2-7 | TRBV7-8 | TGTGCCAGCAGCTTATCCGGCGGATTCTACGAGCAGTACTTC | CASSLSGGFYEQYF
TRBD2 | . | TRBJ2-7 | TRBV20-1 | TGCAGTGCTAGTTCGAGCGGGGGTTCCTACGAGCAGTACTTC | CSASSSGGSYEQYF
TRBD1 | . | TRBJ2-5 | TRBV20-1 | TGCAGTGCCGGGGGACAGGAATGGTTTTCGGAGACCCAGTACTTC | CSAGGQEWFSETQYF
TRBD1 | few | TRBJ2-7 | TRBV13 | TGTGCCAGCAGCTTGGGGCAGGGGGTTAACGAGCAGTACTTC | CASSLGQGVNEQYF
TRBD1 | . | TRBJ1-6 | TRBV5-1 | TGCGCCAGCAGCTCAAACAGGGGTCCCAATTCACCCCTCCACTTT | CASSSNRGPNSPLHF
TRBD1 | . | TRBJ2-1 | TRBV20-1 | TGCAGTGCACCCGGGACAGGGAACTATGAGCAGTTCTTC | CSAPGTGNYEQFF
. | . | TRBJ2-7 | TRBV7-9 | TGTGCCAGCAGCCAGAACAGGGTGCCCTACGAGCAGTACTTC | CASSQNRVPYEQYF
TRBD1 | few | TRBJ2-5 | TRBV5-1 | TGCGCCAGCCGACGCTTTGAGTGGGACAGGAGAGAGACCCAGTACTTC | CASRRFEWDRRETQYF
TRBD1 | . | TRBJ2-6 | TRBV5-4 | TGTGCCAGCAGCCAACAGGGGACTGGGGCCAACGTCCTGACTTTC | CASSQQGTGANVLTF
. | few | TRBJ1-1 | TRBV10-2 | TGCGCCAGCAGTGAAGACACGGAGAACACTGAAGCTTTCTTT | CASSEDTENTEAFF
. | many | TRBJ1-6 | TRBV6-1 | TGTGCCAGCAGCAGGAGTCATGGACAGAGCTCCTATAATTCACCCCTCCACTTT | CASSRSHGQSSYNSPLHF
. | . | TRBJ2-1 | TRBV9 | TGTGCCAGCAGCCCGTCCGGCAGCGAGATATACAATGAGCAGTTCTTC | CASSPSGSEIYNEQFF
TRBD1 | few | TRBJ2-7 | TRBV5-1 | TGCGCCAGCAGCTTGGCACAGGGGTACTCCTACGAGCAGTACTTC | CASSLAQGYSYEQYF
TRBD1 | few | TRBJ1-3 | TRBV12-3/TRBV12-4 | TGTGCCAGCAGCTTAGACTCACAGGGGGCTGGAAACACCATATATTTT | CASSLDSQGAGNTIYF
TRBD1 | few | TRBJ2-5 | TRBV5-1 | TGCGCCAGCAGCCCCTCAACAGGGGGCGAGACCCAGTACTTC | CASSPSTGGETQYF